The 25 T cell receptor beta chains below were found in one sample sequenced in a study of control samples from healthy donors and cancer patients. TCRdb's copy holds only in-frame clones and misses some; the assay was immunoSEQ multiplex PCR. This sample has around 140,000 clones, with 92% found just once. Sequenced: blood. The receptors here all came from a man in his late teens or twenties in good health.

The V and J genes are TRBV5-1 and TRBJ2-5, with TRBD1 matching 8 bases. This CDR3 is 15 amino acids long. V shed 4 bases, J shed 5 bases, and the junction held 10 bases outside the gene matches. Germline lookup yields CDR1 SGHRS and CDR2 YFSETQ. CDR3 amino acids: CASSRGTGDPETQYF. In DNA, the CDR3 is TGCGCCAGCAGCCGCGGGACAGGTGATCCGGAGACCCAGTACTTC.

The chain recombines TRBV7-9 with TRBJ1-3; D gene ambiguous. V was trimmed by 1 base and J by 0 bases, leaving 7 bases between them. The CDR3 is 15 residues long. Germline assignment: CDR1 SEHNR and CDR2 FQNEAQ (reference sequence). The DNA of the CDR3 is TGTGCCAGCAGCTTAGGGGGTAACTCTGGAAACACCATATATTTT. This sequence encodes CASSLGGNSGNTIYF.

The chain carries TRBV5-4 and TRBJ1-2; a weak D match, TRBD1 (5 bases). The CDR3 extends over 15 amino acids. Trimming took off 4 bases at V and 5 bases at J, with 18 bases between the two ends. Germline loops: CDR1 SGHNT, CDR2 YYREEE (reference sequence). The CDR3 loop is CASSRDPGSYYGYTF. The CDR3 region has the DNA TGTGCCAGCAGCCGGGACCCGGGCTCCTATTATGGCTACACCTTC.

CDR3 loop: CASSLEGETQYF. The CDR3 DNA follows: TGTGCCAGCAGCTTAGAAGGGGAGACCCAGTACTTC. The chain links TRBV11-3 to TRBJ2-5; D is uncertain. In germline, CDR1 is SGHNT, CDR2 YENEEA. V lost 0 bases, J lost 5 bases, and 4 bases lay in between. The CDR3 is made up of 12 amino acids. The variable domain in full, completed from reference TRBV11-3 and TRBJ2-5, reads EAGVVQSPRYKIIEKKQPVAFWCNPISGHNTLYWYLQNLGQGPELLIRYENEEAVDDSQLPKDRFSAERLKGVDSTLKIQPAELGDSAVYLCASSLEGETQYFGPGTRLLVL.

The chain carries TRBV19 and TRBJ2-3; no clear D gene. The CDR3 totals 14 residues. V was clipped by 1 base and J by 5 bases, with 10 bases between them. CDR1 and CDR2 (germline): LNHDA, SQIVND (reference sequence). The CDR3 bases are TGTGCCAGTAGTATAGTGGCGGAAGGAGATACGCAGTATTTT. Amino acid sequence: CASSIVAEGDTQYF.

The CDR3 nucleotides are TGTGCCAGTAACACGGGACAACGTAATGAAAAACTGTTTTTT. Translation: CASNTGQRNEKLFF. This chain uses TRBV19 with TRBJ1-4, with D perhaps TRBD1 (6 bases). This CDR3 comprises 14 residues. V lost 7 bases to trimming and J lost 4 bases, with 13 bases between them. The germline CDR1 and CDR2 sequences are LNHDA and SQIVND (reference sequence).

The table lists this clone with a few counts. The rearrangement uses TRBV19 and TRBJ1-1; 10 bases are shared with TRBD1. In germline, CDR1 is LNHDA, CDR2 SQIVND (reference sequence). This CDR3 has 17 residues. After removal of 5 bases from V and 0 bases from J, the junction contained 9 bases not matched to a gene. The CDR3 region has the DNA TGTGCCAGTAGTGTCCCGGGACAGGGGTATATGAACACTGAAGCTTTCTTT. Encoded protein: CASSVPGQGYMNTEAFF.

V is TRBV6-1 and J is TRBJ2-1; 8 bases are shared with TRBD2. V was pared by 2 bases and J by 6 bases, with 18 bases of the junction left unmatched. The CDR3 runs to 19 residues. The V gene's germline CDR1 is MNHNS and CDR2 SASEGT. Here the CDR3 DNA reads TGTGCCAGCAGTGAAATGATCCGCGTACTAGCGGCCAAACCCAATGAGCAGTTCTTC. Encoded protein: CASSEMIRVLAAKPNEQFF.

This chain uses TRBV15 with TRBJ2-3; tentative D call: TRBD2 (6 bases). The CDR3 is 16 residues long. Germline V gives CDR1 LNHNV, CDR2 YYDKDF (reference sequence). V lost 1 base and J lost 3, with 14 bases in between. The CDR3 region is CATSRGDSTSTDTQYF. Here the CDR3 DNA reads TGTGCCACCAGCAGAGGGGACTCCACAAGTACAGATACGCAGTATTTT.

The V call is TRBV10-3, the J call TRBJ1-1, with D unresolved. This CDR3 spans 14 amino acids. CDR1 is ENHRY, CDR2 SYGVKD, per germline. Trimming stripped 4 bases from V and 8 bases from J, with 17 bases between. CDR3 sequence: CAISGSAFGEEAFF. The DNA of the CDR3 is TGTGCCATCAGTGGATCCGCGTTCGGGGAGGAAGCTTTCTTT.

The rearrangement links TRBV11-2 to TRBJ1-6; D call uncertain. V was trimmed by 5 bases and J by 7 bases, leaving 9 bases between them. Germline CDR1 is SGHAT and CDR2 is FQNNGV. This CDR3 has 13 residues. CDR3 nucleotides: TGTGCCAGCAGCCCCGGGCCCAATTCACCCCTCCACTTT. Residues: CASSPGPNSPLHF.

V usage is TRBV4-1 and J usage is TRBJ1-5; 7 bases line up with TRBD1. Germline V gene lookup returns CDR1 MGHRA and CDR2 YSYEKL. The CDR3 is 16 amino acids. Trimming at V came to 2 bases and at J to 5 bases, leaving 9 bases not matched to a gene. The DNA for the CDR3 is TGCGCCAGCAGCCAAAACGGAGGGGGCTCGGATCAGCCCCAGCATTTT. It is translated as CASSQNGGGSDQPQHF.

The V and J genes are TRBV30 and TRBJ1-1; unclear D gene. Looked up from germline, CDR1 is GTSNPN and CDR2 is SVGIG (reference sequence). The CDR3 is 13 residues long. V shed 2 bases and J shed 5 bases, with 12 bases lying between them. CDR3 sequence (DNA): TGTGCCTGGAGTCTGTCCGGCGGGACTGAAGCTTTCTTT. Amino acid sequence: CAWSLSGGTEAFF.

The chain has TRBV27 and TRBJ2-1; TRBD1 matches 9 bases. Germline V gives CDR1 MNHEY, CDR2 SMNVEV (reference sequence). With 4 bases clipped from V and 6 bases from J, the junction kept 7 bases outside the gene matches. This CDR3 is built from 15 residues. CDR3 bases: TGTGCCAGCAGTTGGGGACAGGGAATTATCAATGAGCAGTTCTTC. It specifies CASSWGQGIINEQFF.

The CDR3 DNA is TGTGCCAGCAGCCCGGGACTAGCGGGGGGGCCAGGTGGAGAGACCCAGTACTTC. Amino acids: CASSPGLAGGPGGETQYF. The chain uses TRBV7-9 and TRBJ2-5, with TRBD2 matching over 16 bases. Germline CDR1 is SEHNR and CDR2 is FQNEAQ (reference sequence). The CDR3 extends over 18 amino acids. V shed 5 bases and J 4 bases; nucleotides not matched to a gene: 10.

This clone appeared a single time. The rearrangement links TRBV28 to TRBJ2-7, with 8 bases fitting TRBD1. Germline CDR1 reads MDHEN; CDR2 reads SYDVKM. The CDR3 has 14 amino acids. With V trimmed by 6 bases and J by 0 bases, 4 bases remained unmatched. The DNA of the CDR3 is TGTGCCAGCAGGCGACAGGGGAGCTCCTACGAGCAGTACTTC. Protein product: CASRRQGSSYEQYF.

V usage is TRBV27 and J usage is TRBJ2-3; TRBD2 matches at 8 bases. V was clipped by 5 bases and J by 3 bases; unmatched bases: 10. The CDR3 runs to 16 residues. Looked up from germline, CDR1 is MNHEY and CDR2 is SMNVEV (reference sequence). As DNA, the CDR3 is TGTGCCAGCAGTCCGCATTCAGAGCGGGGGACAGATACGCAGTATTTT. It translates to CASSPHSERGTDTQYF.

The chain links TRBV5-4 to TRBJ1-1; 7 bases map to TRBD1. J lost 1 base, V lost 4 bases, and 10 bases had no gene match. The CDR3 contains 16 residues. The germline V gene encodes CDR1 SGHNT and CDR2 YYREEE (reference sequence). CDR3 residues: CASSPRQGLGNTEAFF. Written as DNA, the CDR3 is TGTGCCAGCAGCCCGCGACAGGGCCTCGGGAACACTGAAGCTTTCTTT.

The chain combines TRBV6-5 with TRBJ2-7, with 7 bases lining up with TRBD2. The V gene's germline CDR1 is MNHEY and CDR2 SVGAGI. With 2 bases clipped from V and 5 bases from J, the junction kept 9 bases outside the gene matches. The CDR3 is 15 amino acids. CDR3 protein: CASSYGGGLRDEQYF. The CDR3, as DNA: TGTGCCAGCAGTTACGGCGGGGGTCTAAGGGACGAGCAGTACTTC.

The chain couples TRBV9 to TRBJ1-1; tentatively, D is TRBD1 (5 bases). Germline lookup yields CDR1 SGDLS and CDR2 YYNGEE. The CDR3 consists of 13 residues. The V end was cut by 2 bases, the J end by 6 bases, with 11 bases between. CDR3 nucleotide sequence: TGTGCCAGCAGCGTTGAGGGGATCGCTGAAGCTTTCTTT. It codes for CASSVEGIAEAFF.

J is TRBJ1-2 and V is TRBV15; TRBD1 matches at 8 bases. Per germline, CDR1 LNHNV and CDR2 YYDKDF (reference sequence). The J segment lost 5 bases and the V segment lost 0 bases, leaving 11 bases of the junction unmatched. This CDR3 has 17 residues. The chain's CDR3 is CATSRDYAQGARYGYTF. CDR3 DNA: TGTGCCACCAGCAGAGATTACGCCCAGGGGGCACGATATGGCTACACCTTC.

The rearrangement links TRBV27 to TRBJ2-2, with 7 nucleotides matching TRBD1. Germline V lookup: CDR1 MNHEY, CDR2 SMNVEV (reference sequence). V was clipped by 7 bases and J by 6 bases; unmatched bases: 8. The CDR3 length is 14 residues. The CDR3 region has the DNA TGTGCCAGCAAAACAGGGGTAGCGTCCGGGGAGCTGTTTTTT. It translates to CASKTGVASGELFF.

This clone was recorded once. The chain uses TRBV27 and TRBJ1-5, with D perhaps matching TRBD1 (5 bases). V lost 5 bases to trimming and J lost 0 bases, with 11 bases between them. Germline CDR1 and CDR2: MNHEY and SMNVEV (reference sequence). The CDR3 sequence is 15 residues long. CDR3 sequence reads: CASSQTVLSNQPQHF. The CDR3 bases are TGTGCCAGCAGTCAGACAGTTCTTAGCAATCAGCCCCAGCATTTT.

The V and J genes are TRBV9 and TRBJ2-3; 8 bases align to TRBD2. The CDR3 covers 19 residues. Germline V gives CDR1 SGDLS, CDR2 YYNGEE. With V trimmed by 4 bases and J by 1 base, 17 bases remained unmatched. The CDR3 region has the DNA TGTGCCAGCAGCAAGGGTATCGGGGGGGCAGCTCCGGGCACAGATACGCAGTATTTT. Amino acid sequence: CASSKGIGGAAPGTDTQYF. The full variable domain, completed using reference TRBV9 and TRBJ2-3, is DSGVTQTPKHLITATGQRVTLRCSPRSGDLSVYWYQQSLDQGLQFLIQYYNGEERAKGNILERFSAQQFPDLHSELNLSSLELGDSALYFCASSKGIGGAAPGTDTQYFGPGTRLTVL.

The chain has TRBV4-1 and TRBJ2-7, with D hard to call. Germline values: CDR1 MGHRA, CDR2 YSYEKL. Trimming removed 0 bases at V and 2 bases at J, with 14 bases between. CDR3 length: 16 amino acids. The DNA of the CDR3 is TGCGCCAGCAGCCAAGAAGTGGCAGACCGCACCTACGAGCAGTACTTC. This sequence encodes CASSQEVADRTYEQYF.